What follows describes a single TCR beta chain. Individuals drawn from around 25 US areas were roughly 18 to 89 years old. The record originates from a study of blood T cell repertoires in COVID-19. As processed by the authors: The assay estimated nucleated cells by amplifying reference gene primers. Some clones are missing from TCRdb's copy, which holds only in-frame ones; the method was immunoSEQ multiplex PCR. V, J and clone size are taken as reported in that table, and D and trimming were inferred from the DNA itself. The sample includes about 300,000 clones, about nine tenths of them seen just once. Trimming took off 3 bases at V and 7 bases at J, with 19 bases between the two ends. CDR1 and CDR2 from the germline V gene are SGHTS and YDEGEE. This CDR3 comprises 15 residues.

This TCR derives from a woman under 40 who had recovered from COVID-19. The chain combines TRBV5-8 with TRBJ1-1; a weak D match, TRBD1 (5 bases). Material: PBMCs or T cells enriched from blood (not recorded which). CDR3 sequence reads: CASSSGSTGPFEAFF. The CDR3 DNA sequence: TGTGCCAGCAGCTCCGGGTCAACAGGACCATTTGAAGCTTTCTTT.